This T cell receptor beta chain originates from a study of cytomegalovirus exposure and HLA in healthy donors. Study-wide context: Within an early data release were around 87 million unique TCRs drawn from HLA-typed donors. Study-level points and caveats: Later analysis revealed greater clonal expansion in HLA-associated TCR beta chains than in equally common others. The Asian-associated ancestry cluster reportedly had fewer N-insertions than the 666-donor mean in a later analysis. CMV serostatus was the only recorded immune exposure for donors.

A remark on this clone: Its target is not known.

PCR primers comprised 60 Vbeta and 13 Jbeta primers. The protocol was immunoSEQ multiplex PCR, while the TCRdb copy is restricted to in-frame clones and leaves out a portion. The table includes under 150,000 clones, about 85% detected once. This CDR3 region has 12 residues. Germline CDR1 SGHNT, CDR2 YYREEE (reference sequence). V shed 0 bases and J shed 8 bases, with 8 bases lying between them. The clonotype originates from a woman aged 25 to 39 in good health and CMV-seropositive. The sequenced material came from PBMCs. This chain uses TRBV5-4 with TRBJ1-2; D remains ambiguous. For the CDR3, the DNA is TGTGCCAGCAGCTTGGAGGACTGGGGCTACACCTTC. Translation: CASSLEDWGYTF. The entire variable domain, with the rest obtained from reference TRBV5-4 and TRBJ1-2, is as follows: ETGVTQSPTHLIKTRGQQVTLRCSSQSGHNTVSWYQQALGQGPQFIFQYYREEENGRGNFPPRFSGLQFPNYSSELNVNALELDDSALYLCASSLEDWGYTFGSGTRLTVV.